The present TCR beta chain was sequenced within a study of monozygotic twins with inflammatory bowel disease. With no T cell sorting beforehand, total RNA was isolated from whole blood. Each TCR library used 3500 ng of total RNA. TCRdb re-called the 5' RACE reads, yielding one record per CDR3 amino acid sequence without DNA. The sample includes roughly 200,000 distinct CDR3 sequences. The receptor was isolated from a human donor with ulcerative colitis or Crohn's disease, or a healthy co-twin of an affected twin (not recorded which). The sample was blood.

CDR3 residues: CASSPASGDTGELFF. This rearrangement joins TRBV18 to TRBJ2-2; TCRdb indicates TRBD2, and absent DNA this call remains unverified. Germline V gives CDR1 KGHSH, CDR2 LQKENI. This CDR3 comprises 15 residues.